This T cell receptor (beta chain) was found in a study of CD8 T cells in ankylosing spondylitis. General study results and limits: Matched synovial fluid from ankylosing spondylitis patients was reported to be enriched for disease-linked clones. Both synovial fluid and blood in reactive arthritis had previously been reported to carry some motif variants. Ankylosing spondylitis blood appeared to be characterized by a TCR beta motif of several highly homologous variants. Those disease-linked clones were CD8+; they were also relatively rare in peripheral blood.

Scientists made TCR beta libraries using quantitative 5'-RACE with molecular barcodes. Using its own MiXCR run on the 5' RACE reads, TCRdb lists one record per CDR3 protein. Here the sample spans some 700,000 distinct CDR3 sequences, around a fifth being singletons. This clonotype was seen many times. The antigen remains unidentified. With 3 bases removed from V and 3 bases from J, the gap between germline ends came to 11 bases. There are 13 residues in the CDR3. CDR1 and CDR2 from the germline V gene are DFQATT and SNEGSKA (reference sequence). Sequenced sample: blood, either unsorted or a sorted T cell fraction (not recorded which). The clonotype comes from a male donor with ankylosing spondylitis. V usage is TRBV20-1 and J usage is TRBJ1-1; D remains ambiguous. The CDR3 nucleotides are TGCAGTGCTAGCCGGGAATGGGACACTGAAGCTTTCTTT. Translated: CSASREWDTEAFF.